These T cell receptor beta chains were read from a single sample in a study of CD8+CD57+ T cells in acquired aplastic anemia. TCRdb passed the reads through MiXCR, listing each CDR3 protein once. The sample lists approximately 300,000 distinct CDR3 sequences, 45% to 65% occurring once. Material for sequencing was sorted CD4+, CD8+, or CD8+CD57+ T cells (not recorded which) from PBMCs. These receptors were obtained from a human donor with aplastic anemia. Both conserved end residues are part of each CDR3. The order of the fields is CDR3 protein, CDR3 DNA, clone size, V gene, J gene, D gene. D genes are given only for firm matches. Size is omitted from some rows. Given values are once, few, many or a class for expanded clones.

CDR3: CSVRGADNQPQHF
DNA: TGCAGCGTTAGGGGGGCGGACAATCAGCCCCAGCATTTT
size: -
V: TRBV29-1
J: TRBJ1-5
D: -

CDR3: CASSQDNGANVLTF
DNA: TGCGCCAGCAGCCAAGATAACGGGGCCAACGTCCTGACTTTC
size: -
V: TRBV4-3
J: TRBJ2-6
D: -

CDR3: CAISAGGSHSPLHF
DNA: TGTGCCATCAGCGCGGGCGGCAGCCATTCGCCCCTCCACTTT
size: -
V: TRBV7-6
J: TRBJ1-6
D: -

CDR3: CSATAEGRYGYTF
DNA: TGCAGTGCTACGGCAGAGGGCCGATACGGCTACACCTTC
size: -
V: TRBV20-1
J: TRBJ1-2
D: -

CDR3: CASSLIQGAEKLFF
DNA: TGTGCCAGCAGCCTCATACAGGGTGCAGAAAAACTGTTTTTT
size: -
V: TRBV7-9
J: TRBJ1-4
D: -

CDR3: CATRQDPSTDTQYF
DNA: TGTGCCACCCGACAGGACCCTAGCACAGATACGCAGTATTTT
size: few
V: TRBV15
J: TRBJ2-3
D: -

CDR3: CASSIAIMNTEAFF
DNA: TGTGCCAGTAGTATAGCAATTATGAACACTGAAGCTTTCTTT
size: -
V: TRBV19
J: TRBJ1-1
D: -

CDR3: CASSFLEGRGSPLHF
DNA: TGTGCCAGCAGCTTTTTGGAGGGCAGGGGCTCACCCCTCCACTTT
size: -
V: TRBV7-2
J: TRBJ1-6
D: -

CDR3: CASSLDYGYGYTF
DNA: TGTGCCAGCAGCTTGGACTATGGCTATGGCTACACCTTC
size: many
V: TRBV5-8
J: TRBJ1-2
D: -

CDR3: CATRLAGTDTQYF
DNA: TGTGCCACACGTCTAGCGGGGACAGATACGCAGTATTTT
size: -
V: TRBV2
J: TRBJ2-3
D: TRBD2

CDR3: CASSLEGDRSYEQYF
DNA: TGTGCCAGCAGCTTAGAGGGGGACAGGTCCTACGAGCAGTACTTC
size: many
V: TRBV7-9
J: TRBJ2-7
D: TRBD1

CDR3: CASSPYGGGSYNEQFF
DNA: TGTGCTAGCAGCCCCTATGGCGGGGGCTCCTACAATGAGCAGTTCTTC
size: -
V: TRBV7-7
J: TRBJ2-1
D: TRBD2

CDR3: CSAAGLATYEQYF
DNA: TGCAGTGCCGCGGGACTAGCGACCTACGAGCAGTACTTC
size: -
V: TRBV20-1
J: TRBJ2-7
D: TRBD2

CDR3: CASTRAGGGTGELFF
DNA: TGTGCCAGTACCCGCGCGGGGGGCGGCACCGGGGAGCTGTTTTTT
size: many
V: TRBV19
J: TRBJ2-2
D: TRBD2

CDR3: CASSFEGWEQFF
DNA: TGTGCCAGCAGCTTTGAGGGGTGGGAGCAGTTCTTC
size: -
V: TRBV11-3
J: TRBJ2-1
D: -

CDR3: CASSQVPSGAGNEQFF
DNA: TGTGCCAGCAGCCAAGTCCCTAGCGGAGCGGGCAATGAGCAGTTCTTC
size: many
V: TRBV3-1
J: TRBJ2-1
D: TRBD2

CDR3: CATSRDGRGGKNIQYF
DNA: TGTGCCACCAGCAGAGACGGCAGGGGCGGCAAAAACATTCAGTACTTC
size: -
V: TRBV15
J: TRBJ2-4
D: -

CDR3: CSAEWDSLTETQYF
DNA: TGCAGTGCTGAATGGGACAGTCTGACTGAGACCCAGTACTTC
size: -
V: TRBV20-1
J: TRBJ2-5
D: TRBD1

CDR3: CASSQVGGGHEQYF
DNA: TGTGCCAGCAGCCAAGTGGGGGGTGGGCACGAGCAGTACTTC
size: many
V: TRBV3-1
J: TRBJ2-7
D: -

CDR3: CASSERPTNEKLFF
DNA: TGTGCCAGCAGTGAGCGACCAACTAATGAAAAACTGTTTTTT
size: many
V: TRBV6-1
J: TRBJ1-4
D: -

CDR3: CASKGEGFGYTF
DNA: TGTGCCAGCAAGGGCGAGGGGTTCGGCTACACCTTC
size: -
V: TRBV2
J: TRBJ1-2
D: -

CDR3: CSARAGRNNNEQFF
DNA: TGCAGTGCTAGAGCTGGACGCAACAACAATGAGCAGTTCTTC
size: -
V: TRBV20-1
J: TRBJ2-1
D: -

CDR3: CASSDLAVYGYTF
DNA: TGTGCCAGCAGTGATTTGGCCGTCTATGGCTACACCTTC
size: many
V: TRBV25-1
J: TRBJ1-2
D: -

CDR3: CASSSKTGLVSDTQYF
DNA: TGTGCCAGCAGCTCAAAGACGGGACTAGTGTCAGATACGCAGTATTTT
size: many
V: TRBV5-8
J: TRBJ2-3
D: TRBD2

CDR3: CSPEGNGYTF
DNA: TGCAGTCCGGAAGGTAATGGCTACACCTTC
size: -
V: TRBV20-1
J: TRBJ1-2
D: -

CDR3: CATSREGLAVSSETQYF
DNA: TGTGCCACCAGCAGAGAGGGACTAGCGGTTTCATCAGAGACCCAGTACTTC
size: -
V: TRBV15
J: TRBJ2-5
D: TRBD2

CDR3: CSARSQEFISGNTIYF
DNA: TGCAGTGCTAGATCTCAGGAATTCATCTCTGGAAACACCATATATTTT
size: many
V: TRBV20-1
J: TRBJ1-3
D: -

CDR3: CASSLGGLGNGYTF
DNA: TGTGCCAGCAGCTTGGGGGGGTTGGGCAATGGCTACACCTTC
size: -
V: TRBV5-6
J: TRBJ1-2
D: -